The 20 T cell receptor beta chains below come from one sample, sequenced in a study of shared clonotypes between healthy human individuals. The assay was immunoSEQ multiplex PCR, and TCRdb's table has in-frame clones only and misses some. The sample holds some 200,000 clones, 66% seen once. The sample consisted of memory CD4+ T cells sorted from blood. Stated subset: CD45RA-negative fraction. Every receptor here comes from a man younger than 45 in good health.

On this clone itself: The same CDR3 is also encoded by other DNA sequences in this sample. The V call is TRBV5-1, the J call TRBJ2-3, with D perhaps assigned TRBD1 or TRBD2 (6 bases each). The CDR3 consists of 14 residues. From germline, CDR1 is SGHRS and CDR2 YFSETQ. The V and J ends lost 2 bases and 2 bases respectively, with 9 bases between them. The chain's CDR3 is CASSLRGDTDTQYF. The DNA for the CDR3 is TGCGCCAGCAGCTTAAGGGGGGACACAGATACGCAGTATTTT.

This chain connects TRBV19 to TRBJ2-1, with 14 bases aligning to TRBD2. The length of the CDR3 is 17 residues. The germline CDR1 and CDR2 sequences are LNHDA and SQIVND (reference sequence). The J segment lost 6 bases and the V segment lost 6 bases, leaving 10 bases of the junction unmatched. Here the CDR3 reads CASRGTSGSVRRNEQFF. The CDR3 DNA sequence: TGTGCCAGTAGGGGGACTAGCGGGAGTGTACGACGCAATGAGCAGTTCTTC.

The CDR3 protein is CASSSGANSYEQYF. CDR3 nucleotide sequence: TGTGCCAGCAGTTCGGGAGCAAACTCCTACGAGCAGTACTTC. V and J are TRBV6-6 and TRBJ2-7; TRBD2 might be the D (6 bases). This CDR3 has 14 residues. Trimming cost V 4 bases and J 0 bases, with 10 bases left between them. Germline CDR1 is MNHNY and CDR2 is SVGAGI (reference sequence).

The rearrangement links TRBV25-1 to TRBJ2-7, with TRBD2 matching over 7 bases. The J segment lost 6 bases and the V segment lost 5 bases, leaving 22 bases of the junction unmatched. The germline CDR1 and CDR2 sequences are MGHDK and SYGVNS. CDR3 length equals 18 residues. The CDR3 sequence: CASSPRGDPRTRRGEQYF. The DNA for the CDR3 is TGTGCCAGCAGTCCTCGGGGGGACCCGAGGACCAGGCGAGGCGAGCAGTACTTC.

V and J are TRBV2 and TRBJ2-1; 7 bases line up with TRBD1. Germline V CDR1 and CDR2: SNHLY, FYNNEI. The CDR3 contains 13 residues. Trimming removed 6 bases from V and 9 bases from J; junction bases left unmatched: 8. Here the CDR3 reads CASSLIQGIEQFF. The CDR3 region has the DNA TGTGCCAGCAGCCTTATACAGGGGATTGAGCAGTTCTTC.

This clone was counted between two and nine times. Other DNA sequences in this sample translate to the same CDR3. V gene TRBV5-4 combines with J gene TRBJ1-1, with D uncertain. This CDR3 has 14 residues. CDR1 is SGHNT, CDR2 YYREEE, per germline (reference sequence). V was pared by 1 base and J by 1 base, with 8 bases between. The CDR3 sequence is CASSLSQTNTEAFF. Here the CDR3 DNA reads TGTGCCAGCAGCTTGAGTCAGACGAACACTGAAGCTTTCTTT.

On this clone itself: Other DNA sequences from this sample encode an identical CDR3 as well. This rearrangement joins TRBV5-1 to TRBJ2-3, with D possibly being TRBD2 (5 bases). CDR3 length: 14 amino acids. Germline V CDR1 and CDR2: SGHRS, YFSETQ. V was shortened by 0 bases and J by 0 bases, with 5 bases between the two germline ends. CDR3 nucleotide sequence: TGCGCCAGCAGCTTGGGAGGGAGCACAGATACGCAGTATTTT. Its translation: CASSLGGSTDTQYF.

This clone has at least ten counts. This rearrangement joins TRBV21-1 to TRBJ2-7. TRBV21-1 is designated a pseudogene. This CDR3 is 12 amino acids long. For the CDR3, the DNA is TGTGCCAGCAGCGCCCGGATGTACGAGCAGTACTTC. Translation: CASSARMYEQYF.

This rearrangement joins TRBV5-1 to TRBJ2-1, with 8 positions matching TRBD1. Trimming took 4 bases from V and 4 from J; bases not matched to a gene: 7. The CDR3 totals 15 residues. The V gene's germline CDR1 is SGHRS and CDR2 YFSETQ. In DNA, the CDR3 is TGCGCCAGCAGCCTTTCAGGGGGCCTATACAATGAGCAGTTCTTC. This gives the protein CASSLSGGLYNEQFF.

The chain uses TRBV9 and TRBJ2-4; 13 bases align to TRBD2. The length of the CDR3 is 19 residues. V gave up 3 bases and J gave up 0 bases; unmatched junction bases: 9. Germline V gene data show CDR1 as SGDLS and CDR2 as YYNGEE. The CDR3 DNA reads as TGTGCCAGCAGCGAAACCGGGACTAGCGGGGATCTAGCCAAAAACATTCAGTACTTC. It codes for CASSETGTSGDLAKNIQYF.

The chain uses TRBV7-8 and TRBJ2-7; 7 bases are a match to TRBD2. CDR3 length equals 14 residues. Germline V CDR1 and CDR2: SGHVS, FQNEAQ. With V trimmed by 4 bases and J by 3 bases, 6 bases remained unmatched. In DNA, the CDR3 is TGTGCCAGCAGCTCAGGACTAGATTTCTACGAGCAGTACTTC. This gives the protein CASSSGLDFYEQYF.

The CDR3 reads CASSLVTEQFF. The DNA for the CDR3 is TGTGCCAGCAGCTTAGTGACCGAGCAGTTCTTC. The rearrangement joins TRBV7-2 to TRBJ2-1; no clear D gene. The germline gives CDR1 SGHTA, CDR2 FQGNSA. The CDR3 has 11 residues. The V end was cut by 1 base, the J end by 10 bases, with 5 bases between.

This clone was seen many times. In DNA, the CDR3 is TGCGCCAGCAGCCATCGGACAGAGGGGGGCACAGATACGCAGTATTTT. It yields the protein CASSHRTEGGTDTQYF. The V call is TRBV4-1, the J call TRBJ2-3; D possibly corresponds to TRBD1 (6 bases). This CDR3 contains 16 residues. The V gene lost 3 bases and the J gene lost 1 base, with 14 bases spanning the gap. Per germline, CDR1 MGHRA and CDR2 YSYEKL.

Here the CDR3 reads CASSLWGNTDTQYF. The CDR3 DNA follows: TGTGCCAGCAGCTTGTGGGGGAACACAGATACGCAGTATTTT. The chain has TRBV7-9 and TRBJ2-3, with D perhaps TRBD1 or TRBD2 (5 bases each). The germline V gene has CDR1 SEHNR and CDR2 FQNEAQ (reference sequence). The CDR3 is 14 residues long. V lost 3 bases to trimming and J lost 2 bases, with 9 bases between them.

This chain joins TRBV27 and TRBJ2-6, with D perhaps matching TRBD1 or TRBD2 (5 bases each). Germline loops: CDR1 MNHEY, CDR2 SMNVEV (reference sequence). This CDR3 spans 14 amino acids. The germline V and J ends were trimmed by 11 bases and 2 bases, with 13 bases remaining between them. In DNA, the CDR3 is TGTGCCGTCCGAGGGGTTACTGGGGCCAACGTCCTGACTTTC. The encoded protein is CAVRGVTGANVLTF.

The chain has TRBV5-6 and TRBJ1-1; TRBD1 might be the D (6 bases). Germline lookup yields CDR1 SGHDT and CDR2 YYEEEE. This CDR3 is built from 13 residues. Trimming removed 0 bases at V and 4 bases at J, with 7 bases between. For the CDR3, the DNA is TGTGCCAGCAGCTTGGGGGGGCCCACTGAAGCTTTCTTT. Its translation is CASSLGGPTEAFF.

V gene TRBV25-1 combines with J gene TRBJ2-5; 10 positions match TRBD1. V was pared by 6 bases and J by 3 bases, with 7 bases of the junction left unmatched. The CDR3 has 15 residues. Germline CDR1 is MGHDK and CDR2 is SYGVNS. In DNA, the CDR3 is TGTGCCAGCAGCTATCCCGGGACAGGGGAAGAGACCCAGTACTTC. Its protein product is CASSYPGTGEETQYF.

This clone was detected once. The V call is TRBV6-6, the J call TRBJ1-1; a weak D match, TRBD1 (5 bases). Germline values: CDR1 MNHNY, CDR2 SVGAGI (reference sequence). The CDR3 has 14 residues. Trimming removed 4 bases at V and 4 bases at J, with 13 bases between. The CDR3 DNA follows: TGTGCCAGCAGTTTCGGGGGGGAATCCACTGAAGCTTTCTTT. Translated, it gives CASSFGGESTEAFF.

The chain uses TRBV5-6 and TRBJ1-2, with D maybe TRBD1 (6 bases). V lost 4 bases, J lost 0 bases, and 19 bases lay in between. The CDR3 length is 17 residues. Looked up from germline, CDR1 is SGHDT and CDR2 is YYEEEE. CDR3 bases: TGTGCCAGCAGCCGGACCCGGGACACAAGATCTAACTATGGCTACACCTTC. This codes for CASSRTRDTRSNYGYTF.

This clone was seen more than once but under ten times. The V call is TRBV7-2, the J call TRBJ2-1, with D perhaps TRBD2 (6 bases). In germline, CDR1 is SGHTA, CDR2 FQGNSA. V gave up 0 bases and J gave up 7 bases, with 7 bases separating them. This CDR3 is built from 13 residues. In DNA, the CDR3 is TGTGCCAGCAGCTTAGCGGGACTGAATGAGCAGTTCTTC. Protein: CASSLAGLNEQFF. The variable domain in full, completed from reference TRBV7-2 and TRBJ2-1, reads GAGVSQSPSNKVTEKGKDVELRCDPISGHTALYWYRQSLGQGLEFLIYFQGNSAPDKSGLPSDRFSAERTGGSVSTLTIQRTQQEDSAVYLCASSLAGLNEQFFGPGTRLTVL.